This T cell receptor (beta chain) stems from a study of cytomegalovirus exposure and HLA in healthy donors. Points on this clone: Its specificity is unknown.

Healthy bone marrow donors supplied every sample. 60 Vbeta and 13 Jbeta primers were used in PCR. The protocol was immunoSEQ multiplex PCR, while the TCRdb copy is restricted to in-frame clones and leaves out a portion. The sample shows about 180,000 clones, 82% of them seen only once. The J segment lost 3 bases and the V segment lost 4 bases, leaving 8 bases of the junction unmatched. There are 17 residues in the CDR3. Germline CDR1 is KGHSH and CDR2 is LQKENI. Study results and limitations: Previously analyzed data showed that most TCR beta V segments were productive at a frequency of about 87% or about 30%. Both high specificity and high sensitivity reportedly marked the classifier's diagnosis of cytomegalovirus status. Immune exposure information comprised only CMV serostatus.

The chain employs TRBV18 and TRBJ1-5; 11 nucleotides match TRBD1. Input material: PBMCs. This TCR came from a middle-aged man in good health and CMV-seronegative. The CDR3 sequence is CASSQTGQGAVNQPQHF. For the CDR3, the DNA is TGTGCCAGCTCACAAACCGGACAGGGGGCGGTCAATCAGCCCCAGCATTTT.